This is a list of T cell receptor beta chains from one sample in a study of response to subunit inactivated influenza vaccine. A single record per CDR3 protein comes from TCRdb applying MiXCR to the RT-PCR reads. The sample gives hundreds of thousands of distinct CDR3 sequences, 16% of which show up once; about 3% is in the top ten. This specimen was CD4+ T cells sorted from PBMCs, taken around 25 months after vaccination. The origin of the receptors is a man in his fifties or sixties who received an inactivated influenza vaccine. Each CDR3 is given with its conserved first and last residue. D genes are given only for firm matches. Size tells how often a clone was seen (once, few, many) or the class of an expanded clone, and some rows leave it out.

v_call	j_call	clone_size	d_call	cdr3_aa	cdr3_nt
TRBV12-3/TRBV12-4	TRBJ2-5	.	.	CASSLRVPGAGVRGQETQYF	TGTGCCAGCAGTTTACGAGTTCCGGGGGCGGGAGTTCGGGGACAAGAGACCCAGTACTTC
TRBV20-1	TRBJ2-7	.	.	CSARFRSYEQYF	TGCAGTGCTAGGTTCAGGTCATACGAGCAGTACTTC
TRBV5-1	TRBJ2-5	few	.	CASSWDIQETQYF	TGCGCCAGCAGCTGGGATATCCAAGAGACCCAGTACTTC
TRBV20-1	TRBJ1-1	few	.	CSARGTANTEAFF	TGCAGTGCAAGAGGGACGGCGAACACTGAAGCTTTCTTT
TRBV5-1	TRBJ2-5	few	.	CASSPPGGEETQYF	TGCGCCAGCAGCCCCCCCGGAGGGGAAGAGACCCAGTACTTC
TRBV20-1	TRBJ2-2	few	.	CSANPGNTGELFF	TGCAGTGCTAATCCAGGAAACACCGGGGAGCTGTTTTTT
TRBV20-1	TRBJ1-5	.	.	CSAQEPDQPQHF	TGCAGTGCCCAGGAGCCAGATCAGCCCCAGCATTTT
TRBV5-1	TRBJ2-1	.	.	CASSGGAGSYNEQFF	TGCGCCAGCAGCGGGGGGGCGGGGAGCTACAATGAGCAGTTCTTC
TRBV11-2	TRBJ2-3	many	.	CASSQGGAGLDTQYF	TGTGCCAGCAGCCAAGGGGGGGCTGGGTTAGATACGCAGTATTTT
TRBV5-4	TRBJ2-5	.	.	CASSLDQGRVRQETQYF	TGTGCCAGCAGCTTGGATCAGGGAAGAGTACGACAAGAGACCCAGTACTTC
TRBV29-1	TRBJ2-7	many	.	CSVEVQGHYEQYF	TGCAGCGTTGAAGTACAGGGCCACTACGAGCAGTACTTC
TRBV6-1	TRBJ2-1	.	.	CASSTGPLNEQFF	TGTGCCAGCAGCACGGGACCCCTCAATGAGCAGTTCTTC
TRBV12-3/TRBV12-4	TRBJ2-5	.	TRBD2	CASSPTGGSQETQYF	TGTGCCAGCAGCCCTACCGGGGGGTCCCAAGAGACCCAGTACTTC
TRBV6-5	TRBJ2-3	few	.	CASSYSGLRTDTQYF	TGTGCCAGCAGTTACTCTGGCCTTCGCACAGATACGCAGTATTTT
TRBV6-5	TRBJ1-3	many	.	CASSLQGSGNTIYF	TGTGCCAGCAGCTTACAGGGCTCTGGAAACACCATATATTTT
TRBV7-9	TRBJ2-4	few	.	CASSSYREVEAKNIQYF	TGTGCCAGCAGCTCGTACAGGGAGGTGGAAGCCAAAAACATTCAGTACTTC
TRBV6-2/TRBV6-3	TRBJ2-1	.	.	CATRPWDFRDHEQFF	TGTGCCACCCGGCCGTGGGACTTCAGGGACCATGAGCAGTTCTTC
TRBV25-1	TRBJ2-7	.	TRBD1	CASSDFRDRVYEQYF	TGTGCCAGCAGTGATTTCCGGGACAGGGTCTACGAGCAGTACTTC
TRBV4-1	TRBJ1-2	few	.	CASSQESAGTFYGYTF	TGCGCCAGCAGCCAAGAATCGGCAGGGACCTTCTATGGCTACACCTTC
TRBV29-1	TRBJ2-7	.	.	CSARSPGNTYEQYF	TGCAGCGCCAGATCTCCGGGAAACACCTACGAGCAGTACTTC
TRBV4-3	TRBJ2-2	few	TRBD1	CASSHGQGWNTGELFF	TGCGCCAGCAGCCATGGACAGGGCTGGAACACCGGGGAGCTGTTTTTT
TRBV7-8	TRBJ2-1	few	.	CASSQSTGTDNYNEQFF	TGTGCCAGCAGCCAAAGTACCGGGACGGATAATTACAATGAGCAGTTCTTC
TRBV7-2	TRBJ2-5	many	.	CASSLAQGGAETQYF	TGTGCCAGCAGCTTAGCGCAGGGGGGCGCAGAGACCCAGTACTTC